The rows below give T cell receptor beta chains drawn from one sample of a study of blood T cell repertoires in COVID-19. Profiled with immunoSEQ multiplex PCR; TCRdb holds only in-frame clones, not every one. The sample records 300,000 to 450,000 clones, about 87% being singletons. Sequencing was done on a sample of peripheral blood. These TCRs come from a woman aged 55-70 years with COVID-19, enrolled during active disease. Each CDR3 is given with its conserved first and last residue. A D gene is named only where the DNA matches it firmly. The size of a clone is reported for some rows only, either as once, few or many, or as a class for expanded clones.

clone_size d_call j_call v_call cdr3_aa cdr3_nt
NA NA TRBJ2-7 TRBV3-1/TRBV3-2 CASSLVISEQYF TGTGCCAGCAGCCTTGTTATATCCGAGCAGTACTTC
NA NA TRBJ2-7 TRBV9 CASSALPESEQYF TGTGCCAGCAGCGCTCTCCCCGAGTCCGAGCAGTACTTC
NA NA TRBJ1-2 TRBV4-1 CASSQEGIYLGGYTF TGCGCCAGCAGCCAAGAAGGCATATACTTGGGCGGCTACACCTTC
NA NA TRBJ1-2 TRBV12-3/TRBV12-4 CASTFRDWHGYTF TGTGCCAGCACCTTTCGGGACTGGCATGGCTACACCTTC
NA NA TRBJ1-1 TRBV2 CASSELLGNTEAFF TGTGCCAGCAGTGAGTTACTCGGTAACACTGAAGCTTTCTTT
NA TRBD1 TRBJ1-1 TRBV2 CASRRQGSTEAFF TGTGCCAGCAGGAGACAGGGGAGTACTGAAGCTTTCTTT
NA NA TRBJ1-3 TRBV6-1 CASSGGSAGSGNTIYF TGTGCCAGCAGTGGGGGCAGCGCAGGGTCCGGAAACACCATATATTTT
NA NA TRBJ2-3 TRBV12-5 CASGRTEKGKNTQYF TGTGCTAGTGGACGGACCGAAAAGGGGAAGAATACGCAGTATTTT
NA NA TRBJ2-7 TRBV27 CASSWGGTYPYEQYF TGTGCCAGCAGTTGGGGTGGGACTTATCCCTACGAGCAGTACTTC
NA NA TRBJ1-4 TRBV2 CASIDGRGGATNEKLFF TGTGCCAGCATCGACGGTAGGGGGGGCGCAACTAATGAAAAACTGTTTTTT
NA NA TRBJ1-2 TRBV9 CASSGWGANYGYTF TGTGCCAGCAGCGGTTGGGGGGCTAACTATGGCTACACCTTC
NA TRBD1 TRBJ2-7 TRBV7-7 CASSPGGSYEQYF TGTGCCAGCAGCCCAGGGGGATCCTACGAGCAGTACTTC
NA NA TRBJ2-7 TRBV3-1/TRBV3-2 CASSPQTSYEQYF TGTGCCAGCAGCCCGCAGACATCCTACGAGCAGTACTTC
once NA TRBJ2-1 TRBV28 CASRDFQSSYNEQFF TGTGCCAGCAGGGACTTCCAAAGCTCCTACAATGAGCAGTTCTTC
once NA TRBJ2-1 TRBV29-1 CSVDARPSYNEQFF TGCAGCGTTGACGCGCGGCCCTCCTACAATGAGCAGTTCTTC
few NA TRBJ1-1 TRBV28 CASSAPGKNTEAFF TGTGCCAGCAGTGCGCCGGGGAAGAACACTGAAGCTTTCTTT
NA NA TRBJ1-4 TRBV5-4 CASSPAGTRNEELFF TGTGCCAGCAGCCCGGCCGGGACAAGGAATGAGGAACTGTTTTTT
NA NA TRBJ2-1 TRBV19 CASSRGKANEQFF TGTGCCAGTAGTCGGGGAAAGGCCAATGAGCAGTTCTTC
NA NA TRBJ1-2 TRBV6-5 CASSQQQGDYGYTF TGTGCCAGCAGTCAACAACAGGGTGACTATGGCTACACCTTC
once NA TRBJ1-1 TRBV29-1 CSVEDVFLGRRMDTNTEAFF TGCAGCGTTGAAGATGTGTTCTTGGGGCGAAGGATGGATACGAACACTGAAGCTTTCTTT
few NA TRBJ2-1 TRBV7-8 CASSSASGSSYNEQFF TGTGCCAGCAGCTCGGCGTCCGGGAGCTCCTACAATGAGCAGTTCTTC
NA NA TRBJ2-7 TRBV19 CASSIQWRGSLLEQYF TGTGCCAGTAGTATCCAGTGGAGGGGTTCCCTCCTCGAGCAGTACTTC
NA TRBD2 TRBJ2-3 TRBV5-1 CASSPGLAGDLYVTDTQYF TGCGCCAGTTCTCCGGGACTAGCGGGGGATCTATATGTCACAGATACGCAGTATTTT
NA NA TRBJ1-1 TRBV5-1 CASSSSGVTYTEAFF TGCGCCAGCAGCTCCTCCGGGGTGACCTACACTGAAGCTTTCTTT
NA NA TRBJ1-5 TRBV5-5 CASSLAAALNQPQHF TGTGCCAGCAGCTTAGCGGCAGCACTTAATCAGCCCCAGCATTTT
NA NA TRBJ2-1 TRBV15 CATSRDKQGYNEQFF TGTGCCACCAGCAGAGATAAACAGGGATACAATGAGCAGTTCTTC
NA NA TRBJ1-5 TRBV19 CASSIEGPDQPQHF TGTGCCAGTAGTATTGAGGGTCCAGATCAGCCCCAGCATTTT
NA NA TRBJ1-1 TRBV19 CASSISSPGSTEAFF TGTGCCAGTAGTATAAGTAGCCCGGGGAGCACTGAAGCTTTCTTT
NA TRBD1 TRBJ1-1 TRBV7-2 CARETGQLNTEAFF TGTGCCAGAGAGACGGGACAGCTGAACACTGAAGCTTTCTTT
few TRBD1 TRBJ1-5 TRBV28 CASSFGRGQYQPQHF TGTGCCAGCAGTTTTGGCAGGGGGCAATATCAGCCCCAGCATTTT
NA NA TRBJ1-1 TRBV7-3 CASSPQDRRNTEAFF TGTGCCAGCAGCCCTCAAGACAGGCGGAACACTGAAGCTTTCTTT
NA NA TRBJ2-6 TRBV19 CASSFRDTGANVLTF TGTGCCAGTAGTTTTCGGGACACGGGAGCCAACGTCCTGACTTTC
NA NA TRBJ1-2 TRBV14 CASSQDWTRGYTF TGTGCCAGCAGCCAAGACTGGACTAGAGGCTACACCTTC
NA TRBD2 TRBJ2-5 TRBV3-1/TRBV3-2 CASSQVAGVTKQQETQYF TGTGCCAGCAGCCAAGTAGCGGGGGTGACGAAACAGCAAGAGACCCAGTACTTC
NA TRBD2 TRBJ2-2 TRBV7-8 CASSLHRGGIVTNTGELFF TGTGCCAGCAGCTTGCACCGGGGGGGGATAGTGACGAACACCGGGGAGCTGTTTTTT
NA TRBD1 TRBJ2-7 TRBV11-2 CASSPRGQASYEQYF TGTGCCAGCAGTCCTCGGGGACAGGCCTCCTACGAGCAGTACTTC
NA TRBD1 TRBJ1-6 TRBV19 CATSDRDSPLHF TGTGCCACCTCGGACAGGGATTCACCCCTCCACTTT
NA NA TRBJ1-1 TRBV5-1 CASSWRTEGAAANTEAFF TGCGCCAGCAGCTGGAGGACGGAGGGAGCGGCGGCGAACACTGAAGCTTTCTTT
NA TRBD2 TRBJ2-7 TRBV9 CASSEGLAEAYEQYF TGTGCCAGCAGCGAGGGACTAGCGGAGGCCTACGAGCAGTACTTC
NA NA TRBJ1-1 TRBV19 CASSIFLGGQSEAFF TGTGCCAGTAGTATCTTTTTAGGGGGACAAAGTGAAGCTTTCTTT
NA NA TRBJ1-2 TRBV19 CATPLGNGYTF TGTGCCACTCCGCTCGGGAATGGCTACACCTTC
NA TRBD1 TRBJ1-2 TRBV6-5 CASRRDSSRLYGYTF TGTGCCAGCAGGAGGGACAGTTCGAGGTTATATGGCTACACCTTC
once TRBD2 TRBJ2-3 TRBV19 CASSIILAGGDTQYF TGTGCCAGTAGTATAATACTAGCGGGGGGAGATACGCAGTATTTT
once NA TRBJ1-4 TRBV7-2 CASSLVPGNNEKLFF TGTGCCAGCAGCTTAGTACCGGGGAATAATGAAAAACTGTTTTTT
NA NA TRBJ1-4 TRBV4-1 CAYRDTNEKLFF TGCGCGTACCGGGACACAAATGAAAAACTGTTTTTT
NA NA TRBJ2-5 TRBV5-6 CASSPDGRGAQETQYF TGTGCCAGCAGCCCGGACGGCAGGGGAGCCCAAGAGACCCAGTACTTC
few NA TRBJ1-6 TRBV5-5 CASSLELAENSPLHF TGTGCCAGCAGCTTAGAATTGGCAGAAAATTCACCCCTCCACTTT
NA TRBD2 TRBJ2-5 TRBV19 CASSILGTSGETQYF TGTGCCAGTAGTATACTAGGGACTAGCGGGGAGACCCAGTACTTC
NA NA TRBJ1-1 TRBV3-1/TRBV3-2 CASSLRQVLNTEAFF TGTGCCAGCAGCCTCCGACAAGTTTTAAACACTGAAGCTTTCTTT
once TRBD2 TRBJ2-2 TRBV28 CASSLQSGGKNTGELFF TGTGCCAGCAGCCTACAAAGCGGGGGGAAGAACACCGGGGAGCTGTTTTTT